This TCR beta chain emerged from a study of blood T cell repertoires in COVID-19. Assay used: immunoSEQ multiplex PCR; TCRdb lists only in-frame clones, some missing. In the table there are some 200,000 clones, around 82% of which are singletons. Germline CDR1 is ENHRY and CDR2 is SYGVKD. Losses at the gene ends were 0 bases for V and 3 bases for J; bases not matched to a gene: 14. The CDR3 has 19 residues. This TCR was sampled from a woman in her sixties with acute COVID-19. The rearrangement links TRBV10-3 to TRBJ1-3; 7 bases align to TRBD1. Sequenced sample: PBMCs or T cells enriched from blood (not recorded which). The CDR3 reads CAISESGQVPSYHGNTIYF. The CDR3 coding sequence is TGTGCCATCAGTGAGTCAGGACAGGTTCCATCATATCATGGAAACACCATATATTTT.